These 25 T cell receptor beta chains originate from one sample sequenced in a study of radiation and T cells in renal cell carcinoma. Time point in this sample: blood 4 weeks post-SBRT, at nephrectomy. The treatment was: 15 Gy SBRT to primary tumor, nephrectomy 4 weeks later. Sequencing was performed with immunoSEQ multiplex PCR; in TCRdb, only in-frame clones are kept and a portion is missing. The sample shows 60,000 to 95,000 clones, 83% of them seen only once. Sample: blood, taken from a patient whose treatment included radiotherapy and nephrectomy. These receptors originate from a woman in her sixties with renal cell carcinoma.

V usage is TRBV27 and J usage is TRBJ2-7; 10 positions agree with TRBD1. CDR1 is MNHEY, CDR2 SMNVEV, per germline (reference sequence). The CDR3 has 15 amino acids. With 3 bases clipped from V and 3 bases from J, the junction kept 5 bases outside the gene matches. CDR3 in amino acids: CASSFSGDRGYEQYF. CDR3 coding DNA: TGTGCCAGCAGTTTTTCAGGGGACAGGGGCTACGAGCAGTACTTC.

This clone occurred a few times. The chain is built from TRBV6-1 and TRBJ1-3, with 8 positions matching TRBD1. V shed 8 bases and J 13 bases; nucleotides not matched to a gene: 10. The CDR3 has 12 residues. In germline, CDR1 is MNHNS, CDR2 SASEGT. CDR3 sequence reads: CASGPGTGGIYF. The CDR3, as DNA: TGTGCCAGCGGTCCCGGGACAGGAGGTATATATTTT.

This clone was found once. The genes are TRBV4-1 and TRBJ2-5; D could derive from TRBD1 or TRBD2 (5 bases each). In germline, CDR1 is MGHRA, CDR2 YSYEKL. V lost 0 bases and J 7 bases, leaving 12 bases between the germline ends. This CDR3 is 14 amino acids long. The CDR3 spells CASSQDTRDGTQYF. CDR3 nucleotide sequence: TGCGCCAGCAGCCAAGATACCAGGGACGGGACCCAGTACTTC.

The rearrangement links TRBV7-9 to TRBJ1-6, with a weak D call TRBD1 (5 bases). This CDR3 region has 15 residues. Looked up from germline, CDR1 is SEHNR and CDR2 is FQNEAQ (reference sequence). V was clipped by 1 base and J by 11 bases, with 15 bases between them. The CDR3 DNA reads TGTGCCAGCAGCTTAGTAGCAGGGAACCCGACACCCCTCCACTTT. Protein: CASSLVAGNPTPLHF.

This clone was counted only a few times. The V call is TRBV6-6, the J call TRBJ1-2; D remains unclear. The length of the CDR3 is 12 residues. V lost 1 base and J 8 bases, leaving 8 bases between the germline ends. CDR1 and CDR2 from the germline V gene are MNHNY and SVGAGI (reference sequence). Here the CDR3 reads CASSYLPEGYTF. For the CDR3, the DNA is TGTGCCAGCAGTTACTTACCGGAGGGCTACACCTTC.

The genes are TRBV25-1 and TRBJ2-3, with D perhaps matching TRBD2 (6 bases). The germline V and J ends were trimmed by 3 bases and 1 base, with 8 bases remaining between them. This CDR3 is 14 amino acids long. Germline V CDR1 and CDR2: MGHDK, SYGVNS. The CDR3 region has the DNA TGTGCCAGCAGTGACCCTAGCGGCACAGATACGCAGTATTTT. Its translation is CASSDPSGTDTQYF.

This sequence joins TRBV27 and TRBJ2-1; TRBD2 matches at 16 bases. V trimming: 4 bases; J trimming: 0 bases; junction bases outside the gene matches: 9. This CDR3 is built from 20 residues. CDR1 is MNHEY and CDR2 is SMNVEV in the germline V gene (reference sequence). CDR3 sequence: CASSSPGLAGGISSYNEQFF. CDR3 DNA: TGTGCCAGCAGTTCTCCGGGACTAGCGGGAGGGATCAGCTCCTACAATGAGCAGTTCTTC.

This rearrangement joins TRBV7-9 to TRBJ1-1; the D is unclear. Between the trimmed V and J ends, which lost 5 bases and 1 base, there was a span of 11 bases. This CDR3 region has 14 residues. Germline loops: CDR1 SEHNR, CDR2 FQNEAQ (reference sequence). For the CDR3, the DNA is TGTGCCAGCAGCGGAAGTACAGAGAACACTGAAGCTTTCTTT. Translating it yields CASSGSTENTEAFF.

The count of this clone is one. The V gene is TRBV25-1, the J gene TRBJ1-4; D call uncertain. Germline assignment: CDR1 MGHDK and CDR2 SYGVNS. V gave up 4 bases and J gave up 7 bases, with 10 bases separating them. The CDR3 totals 13 residues. The CDR3 region is CASSVVISEKLFF. Written as DNA, the CDR3 is TGTGCCAGCAGTGTGGTGATCTCTGAAAAACTGTTTTTT. The entire variable domain, with the rest obtained from reference TRBV25-1 and TRBJ1-4, is as follows: EADIYQTPRYLVIGTGKKITLECSQTMGHDKMYWYQQDPGMELHLIHYSYGVNSTEKGDLSSESTVSRIRTEHFPLTLESARPSHTSQYLCASSVVISEKLFFGSGTQLSVL.

This chain connects TRBV7-2 to TRBJ1-2, with a tentative D call TRBD1 (6 bases). The CDR3 is 15 amino acids. Trimming took off 5 bases at V and 2 bases at J, with 15 bases between the two ends. CDR1 and CDR2 from the germline V gene are SGHTA and FQGNSA. The chain's CDR3 is CASSKHRQVNYGYTF. In DNA, the CDR3 is TGTGCCAGCAGCAAACACAGACAGGTCAACTATGGCTACACCTTC. Full variable domain (rest looked up from reference TRBV7-2 and TRBJ1-2): GAGVSQSPSNKVTEKGKDVELRCDPISGHTALYWYRQSLGQGLEFLIYFQGNSAPDKSGLPSDRFSAERTGGSVSTLTIQRTQQEDSAVYLCASSKHRQVNYGYTFGSGTRLTVV.

The chain combines TRBV11-3 with TRBJ2-7; D tentatively fits TRBD1 or TRBD2 (6 bases each). The CDR3 loop spans 16 amino acids. Trimming left V 3 bases short and J 0 bases short, with 15 bases between. CDR1 is SGHNT and CDR2 is YENEEA in the germline V gene. This CDR3 is CASSFGSGEDSYEQYF. The CDR3 DNA sequence: TGTGCCAGCAGCTTCGGGTCAGGGGAGGACTCCTACGAGCAGTACTTC.

Concerning this clone: One end of the junction is discordant with germline, which a read error may explain. This chain uses TRBV7-7 with TRBJ2-7; 10 bases match TRBD2. The length of the CDR3 is 18 residues. Germline V gene data show CDR1 as SSHAT and CDR2 as FNYEAQ (reference sequence). Written as DNA, the CDR3 is TGTGCTAGCAGCTTGACGGAAACCGGGACTAGCGTTCTCTACGAGCAGTACTTC. The encoded protein is CASSLTETGTSVLYEQYF.

This sequence joins TRBV9 and TRBJ2-7; 10 bases agree with TRBD1. CDR1 and CDR2 (germline): SGDLS, YYNGEE. The length of the CDR3 is 13 residues. V dropped 0 bases and J dropped 9; count of bases not matched to a gene: 3. The CDR3 reads CASSVGDRGPQYF. CDR3 DNA sequence: TGTGCCAGCAGCGTAGGGGACAGGGGACCGCAGTACTTC.

The V gene is TRBV5-1, the J gene TRBJ1-2, with D possibly being TRBD1 (6 bases). Per the germline V gene, CDR1 is SGHRS and CDR2 is YFSETQ. Trimming shortened V by 6 bases and J by 8 bases, and 23 bases separated the two germline ends. The CDR3 is 15 residues long. The CDR3 reads CASTPFDRPLGGYTF. CDR3 DNA sequence: TGCGCCAGCACCCCCTTCGACAGGCCCCTGGGGGGCTACACCTTC.

V gene TRBV28 combines with J gene TRBJ2-3; a weak D match, TRBD2 (5 bases). The length of the CDR3 is 15 residues. The ends were cut back, 2 bases at V and 4 bases at J, with 13 bases in the middle. Germline V lookup: CDR1 MDHEN, CDR2 SYDVKM. The CDR3 sequence: CASSLPLTSADTQYF. The CDR3 DNA reads TGTGCCAGCAGTTTACCGTTAACTAGTGCAGATACGCAGTATTTT.

In DNA, the CDR3 is TGTGCCAGCACCATACCACGGGGCGGCTACACCTTC. Amino acid sequence: CASTIPRGGYTF. The rearrangement joins TRBV28 to TRBJ1-2, with a possible D match to TRBD1 (5 bases). With 7 bases removed from V and 8 bases from J, the gap between germline ends came to 14 bases. The CDR3 is 12 residues long. The germline CDR1 and CDR2 sequences are MDHEN and SYDVKM.

V is TRBV19 and J is TRBJ1-5; D is perhaps TRBD1 (6 bases). This CDR3 is built from 15 residues. Germline lookup yields CDR1 LNHDA and CDR2 SQIVND (reference sequence). V was shortened by 6 bases and J by 7 bases, with 19 bases between the two germline ends. CDR3 amino acids: CASSVNRDQGQPQHF. CDR3 in DNA: TGTGCCAGTAGCGTAAACAGGGACCAAGGACAGCCCCAGCATTTT. Full variable domain (rest looked up from reference TRBV19 and TRBJ1-5): DGGITQSPKYLFRKEGQNVTLSCEQNLNHDAMYWYRQDPGQGLRLIYYSQIVNDFQKGDIAEGYSVSREKKESFPLTVTSAQKNPTAFYLCASSVNRDQGQPQHFGDGTRLSIL.

The rearrangement uses TRBV19 and TRBJ1-1; D not resolved. CDR3 length: 14 amino acids. Germline assignment: CDR1 LNHDA and CDR2 SQIVND (reference sequence). The ends were cut back, 4 bases at V and 2 bases at J, with 11 bases in the middle. The CDR3 loop is CASSTGRPNTEAFF. The CDR3 DNA follows: TGTGCCAGTAGTACCGGAAGACCTAACACTGAAGCTTTCTTT.

The chain uses TRBV6-1 and TRBJ1-5, with D unclear. The germline V and J ends were trimmed by 1 base and 2 bases, with 6 bases remaining between them. The CDR3 length is 14 residues. The germline V gene has CDR1 MNHNS and CDR2 SASEGT. Here the CDR3 reads CASSEVGGNQPQHF. In nucleotides, the CDR3 is TGTGCCAGCAGTGAAGTTGGGGGCAATCAGCCCCAGCATTTT.

This clone was recorded only once. The chain carries TRBV14 and TRBJ2-1; 8 bases fit TRBD1. Germline loops: CDR1 SGHDN, CDR2 FVKESK. The CDR3 covers 17 residues. With V trimmed by 5 bases and J by 4 bases, 13 bases remained unmatched. CDR3 residues: CASSSTQTGVRYNEQFF. In DNA, the CDR3 is TGTGCCAGCAGCTCCACTCAGACAGGGGTAAGGTACAATGAGCAGTTCTTC. Drawing the rest from reference TRBV14 and TRBJ2-1, the complete variable domain is EAGVTQFPSHSVIEKGQTVTLRCDPISGHDNLYWYRRVMGKEIKFLLHFVKESKQDESGMPNNRFLAERTGGTYSTLKVQPAELEDSGVYFCASSSTQTGVRYNEQFFGPGTRLTVL.

The genes are TRBV6-1 and TRBJ2-5; 9 bases agree with TRBD1. The DNA matches TRBJ2-7 better at its end, which makes the J call doubtful. This CDR3 is 15 amino acids long. Germline CDR1 reads MNHNS; CDR2 reads SASEGT. The CDR3 here is CASSEQQGAQNEQYF. The CDR3 nucleotides read TGTGCCAGCAGTGAACAACAGGGGGCGCAGAACGAGCAGTACTTC.

A single count supports this clone. This rearrangement joins TRBV25-1 to TRBJ1-6, with TRBD1 as a possible D gene (6 bases). V shed 4 bases and J shed 10 bases, with 11 bases lying between them. This CDR3 has 13 residues. CDR1 MGHDK and CDR2 SYGVNS come from the germline V gene. For the CDR3, the DNA is TGTGCCAGCAGTGTGACAGGCCAATCACCCCTCCACTTT. As protein: CASSVTGQSPLHF.

The chain joins TRBV6-5 to TRBJ1-1; no definite D call. The V gene lost 10 bases and the J gene lost 9 bases, with 21 bases spanning the gap. This CDR3 spans 13 amino acids. CDR1 and CDR2 from the germline V gene are MNHEY and SVGAGI. This CDR3 reads CATVLITARKAFF. In nucleotides, the CDR3 is TGTGCCACCGTATTAATAACTGCGAGGAAAGCTTTCTTT.

This chain joins TRBV30 and TRBJ2-7; TRBD1 is a possible D gene (5 bases). Trimming cost V 7 bases and J 0 bases, with 13 bases left between them. The CDR3 totals 13 residues. Germline V gene sequence: CDR1 GTSNPN, CDR2 SVGIG (reference sequence). The CDR3, as DNA: TGTGCCTCCACTGGGGCCTACTCCTACGAGCAGTACTTC. This codes for CASTGAYSYEQYF.

CDR3 in amino acids: CASSLVSDRGYEQYF. CDR3 nucleotide sequence: TGTGCCAGCAGCTTGGTAAGTGACAGGGGCTACGAGCAGTACTTC. The chain uses TRBV5-6 and TRBJ2-7, with 8 bases lining up with TRBD1. Germline values: CDR1 SGHDT, CDR2 YYEEEE. Trimming cost V 0 bases and J 3 bases; bases outside gene matches: 5. The CDR3 is made up of 15 amino acids.